What follows are 21 T cell receptor beta chains derived from one specimen sequenced in a study of blood T cells in healthy people across ages. Through a sample-barcoded 5' primer and a J-beta primer mix, a second PCR was run for roughly 7 to 12 cycles. TCRdb fed the 5' RACE reads into MiXCR, producing one record per CDR3 protein. The sample lists approximately 690,000 distinct CDR3 sequences, 45% to 65% occurring once. Sequenced: blood. These receptors came from a man aged 55 to 70 in good health.

A single count supports this clonotype. The chain carries TRBV7-2 and TRBJ1-1; D ambiguous. The germline V gene encodes CDR1 SGHTA and CDR2 FQGNSA. This CDR3 contains 14 residues. The ends were cut back, 1 base at V and 4 bases at J, with 10 bases in the middle. DNA for the CDR3: TGTGCCAGCAGCTTAGTTCTCGGGTCCACTGAAGCTTTCTTT. Translated, it gives CASSLVLGSTEAFF.

The V and J genes are TRBV14 and TRBJ2-7; TRBD1 matches at 7 bases. Germline CDR1 reads SGHDN; CDR2 reads FVKESK. V dropped 6 bases and J dropped 1; count of bases not matched to a gene: 6. The CDR3 extends over 14 amino acids. The CDR3, as DNA: TGTGCCAGCAGGAGCGACAGGGAATCCTACGAGCAGTACTTC. Translated, it gives CASRSDRESYEQYF.

The J gene is TRBJ2-1, the V gene TRBV20-1; 10 bases match TRBD1. J lost 4 bases, V lost 1 base, and 4 bases had no gene match. The CDR3 covers 15 residues. Looked up from germline, CDR1 is DFQATT and CDR2 is SNEGSKA (reference sequence). CDR3 DNA sequence: TGCAGTGCTAGAGGGGGGACAGGGGTTTACAATGAGCAGTTCTTC. It encodes CSARGGTGVYNEQFF.

This chain connects TRBV6-5 to TRBJ2-1; 7 bases map to TRBD2. The CDR3 extends over 18 amino acids. Germline lookup yields CDR1 MNHEY and CDR2 SVGAGI. V gave up 2 bases and J gave up 0 bases; unmatched junction bases: 10. The CDR3 nucleotides are TGTGCCAGCAGTTACCCAACGGGGGGTGGGGACTCCTACAATGAGCAGTTCTTC. Protein: CASSYPTGGGDSYNEQFF.

This clonotype was seen a few times. The V gene is TRBV28, the J gene TRBJ2-5; TRBD2 matches 8 bases. The CDR3 runs 15 residues. Trimming took 6 bases from V and 2 from J; bases not matched to a gene: 8. Germline CDR1 and CDR2: MDHEN and SYDVKM. CDR3 sequence: CASRGAGAGQETQYF. The CDR3 DNA is TGTGCCAGCAGAGGAGCGGGGGCCGGTCAAGAGACCCAGTACTTC.

The chain combines TRBV9 with TRBJ2-5; D gene uncertain. Per the germline V gene, CDR1 is SGDLS and CDR2 is YYNGEE. The V end lost 0 bases, the J end lost 5 bases, and 11 bases lay between the germline ends. CDR3 length: 14 residues. CDR3 residues: CASSVAPGVETQYF. For the CDR3, the DNA is TGTGCCAGCAGCGTAGCCCCGGGCGTGGAGACCCAGTACTTC.

In nucleotides, the CDR3 is TGCAGTGCTTCGGACAGAACTAATGAAAAACTGTTTTTT. It is translated as CSASDRTNEKLFF. The chain couples TRBV20-1 to TRBJ1-4; D is perhaps TRBD1 (6 bases). This CDR3 comprises 13 residues. Germline CDR1 DFQATT, CDR2 SNEGSKA (reference sequence). The V and J ends lost 5 bases and 1 base respectively, with 8 bases between them.

There are many counts of this clonotype. J is TRBJ1-5 and V is TRBV6-1; 9 bases align to TRBD1. The CDR3 extends over 13 amino acids. The ends lost 4 bases at V and 5 bases at J; junction bases unmatched: 0. Germline V lookup: CDR1 MNHNS, CDR2 SASEGT. The CDR3 DNA is TGTGCCAGCAGTGGGGACAGGGATCAGCCCCAGCATTTT. As protein: CASSGDRDQPQHF.

This clonotype was seen a few times. The chain carries TRBV20-1 and TRBJ2-1, with 7 bases matching TRBD1. Germline V gene lookup returns CDR1 DFQATT and CDR2 SNEGSKA (reference sequence). V trimming: 0 bases; J trimming: 9 bases; junction bases outside the gene matches: 11. The length of the CDR3 is 15 residues. The CDR3 is CSARDPGQRNGEQFF. For the CDR3, the DNA is TGCAGTGCTAGAGACCCGGGACAGCGGAACGGTGAGCAGTTCTTC.

The rearrangement joins TRBV29-1 to TRBJ1-4; TRBD1 matches 7 bases. This CDR3 spans 13 amino acids. Per germline, CDR1 SQVTM and CDR2 ANQGSEA. Trimming cost V 7 bases and J 3 bases; bases outside gene matches: 5. The CDR3 coding sequence is TGCAGCGCGTGGACAGGCGCTAATGAAAAACTGTTTTTT. Encoded protein: CSAWTGANEKLFF. The full variable domain, rest sourced from reference TRBV29-1 and TRBJ1-4, is SAVISQKPSRDICQRGTSLTIQCQVDSQVTMMFWYRQQPGQSLTLIATANQGSEATYESGFVIDKFPISRPNLTFSTLTVSNMSPEDSSIYLCSAWTGANEKLFFGSGTQLSVL.

This CDR3 is CSSRLAGRVNEQFF. The DNA of the CDR3 is TGCAGCTCCAGACTAGCGGGGAGGGTCAATGAGCAGTTCTTC. This chain connects TRBV29-1 to TRBJ2-1; 11 bases align to TRBD2. CDR3 length: 14 residues. The germline V gene has CDR1 SQVTM and CDR2 ANQGSEA. J gave up 6 bases and V 8 bases, and 9 bases lay outside the gene matches.

Comments on this clonotype: One junction end does not reproduce the germline sequence, and a read error may be involved. The V and J genes are TRBV11-2 and TRBJ2-1, with 10 bases lining up with TRBD1. Germline assignment: CDR1 SGHAT and CDR2 FQNNGV. CDR3 length equals 16 residues. The CDR3 is CASSPSLTGGQNEQFF. DNA of the CDR3: TGTGCCAGCAGCCCTTCGTTGACAGGGGGCCAGAATGAGCAGTTTTTC. Supplemented by reference TRBV11-2 and TRBJ2-1, the full variable domain reads EAGVAQSPRYKIIEKRQSVAFWCNPISGHATLYWYQQILGQGPKLLIQFQNNGVVDDSQLPKDRFSAERLKGVDSTLKIQPAKLEDSAVYLCASSPSLTGGQNEQFFGPGTRLTVL.

The chain couples TRBV10-3 to TRBJ2-1; 7 bases are shared with TRBD1. V trimming: 10 bases; J trimming: 8 bases; junction bases outside the gene matches: 11. The CDR3 is 13 residues long. The germline V gene encodes CDR1 ENHRY and CDR2 SYGVKD. The CDR3 is CATDRADGDEQFF. The CDR3 DNA is TGTGCCACCGACAGGGCCGACGGGGATGAGCAGTTCTTC.

CDR3 nucleotide sequence: TGTGCCAGTCAGGGACAACCCCTCGGTGAGCAGTTCTTC. Protein sequence: CASQGQPLGEQFF. The rearrangement uses TRBV9 and TRBJ2-1; D perhaps matches TRBD1 (6 bases). Trimming pared 8 bases from V and 9 bases from J, leaving 18 bases between. The CDR3 covers 13 residues. From germline, CDR1 is SGDLS and CDR2 YYNGEE.

This clonotype was observed a handful of times. The chain recombines TRBV7-8 with TRBJ2-7; D ambiguous. V was cut by 2 bases and J by 6 bases, with 5 bases left in between. CDR1 is SGHVS and CDR2 is FQNEAQ in the germline V gene. This CDR3 comprises 11 residues. The CDR3 DNA is TGTGCCAGCAGCTTATCGTCCGAGCAGTACTTC. This gives the protein CASSLSSEQYF.

CDR3 protein: CATSGGTDTQYF. CDR3 sequence (DNA): TGTGCCACCAGCGGAGGCACAGATACGCAGTATTTT. V usage is TRBV15 and J usage is TRBJ2-3; D gene uncertain. Germline lookup yields CDR1 LNHNV and CDR2 YYDKDF (reference sequence). This CDR3 region has 12 residues. Trimming cost V 5 bases and J 1 base, with 4 bases left between them.

The chain combines TRBV4-2 with TRBJ2-7; the D call may be TRBD1 or TRBD2 (7 bases each). The end of the DNA is better explained by TRBJ2-5, so the J call may be wrong. The CDR3 spans 14 residues. The V gene's germline CDR1 is LGHNA and CDR2 YNFKEQ. The CDR3 nucleotides are TGTGCCAGCAGCCCAGGGGGGGGAACGGAGACCCAGTACTTC. Protein sequence: CASSPGGGTETQYF.

The V call is TRBV20-1, the J call TRBJ2-7, with unresolved D. Trimming shortened V by 3 bases and J by 2 bases, and 5 bases separated the two germline ends. Germline CDR1 is DFQATT and CDR2 is SNEGSKA (reference sequence). This CDR3 has 11 amino acids. Here the CDR3 DNA reads TGCAGTGCTAGTCGGACCTACGAGCAGTACTTC. This translates into CSASRTYEQYF.

J is TRBJ2-5 and V is TRBV29-1, with unresolved D. With the DNA end fitting TRBJ2-7 better, the J assignment may be wrong. Germline V lookup: CDR1 SQVTM, CDR2 ANQGSEA. The CDR3 covers 13 residues. The CDR3 DNA reads as TGCAGCGTTGAAGGTGGCAGGCGTTACGAGCAGTACTTC. Amino acids: CSVEGGRRYEQYF.

The CDR3 DNA follows: TGTGCCAGCAGCCGACTAGCGCGGCAAGAGACCCAGTACTTC. Encoded protein: CASSRLARQETQYF. The rearrangement uses TRBV2 and TRBJ2-5; TRBD2 matches 8 bases. The CDR3 spans 14 residues. Germline V gives CDR1 SNHLY, CDR2 FYNNEI. V trimming: 6 bases; J trimming: 2 bases; junction bases outside the gene matches: 5.

This clonotype came up a few times. This chain joins TRBV11-2 and TRBJ1-2; tentative D call: TRBD1 (5 bases). Germline loops: CDR1 SGHAT, CDR2 FQNNGV. The V end lost 3 bases, the J end lost 7 bases, and 9 bases lay between the germline ends. This CDR3 has 12 amino acids. CDR3 DNA sequence: TGTGCCAGCAGCTTGCGGGGCGGTGGCTACACCTTC. This translates into CASSLRGGGYTF.